This T cell receptor beta chain was recorded in a study of T-cell memory formation after mild COVID-19. Study-level background: Most TCR clusters belonged to a single donor.

One entry per CDR3 protein, called by TCRdb with MiXCR from the 5' RACE reads. This sample yields some 190,000 distinct CDR3 sequences, of which 16% are seen a single time; about 2.1% belongs to the top ten. Germline V lookup: CDR1 SGHVS, CDR2 FQNEAQ. The CDR3 extends over 17 amino acids. V gave up 5 bases and J gave up 2 bases; unmatched junction bases: 13. This clonotype was sampled from an adult woman who had mild COVID-19 (a few samples of this study predate the infection). Cell type and time point are not known. V gene TRBV7-8 combines with J gene TRBJ2-3; 7 bases agree with TRBD2. Sequenced sample: PBMCs or a T cell subset sorted from them (not recorded which). CDR3 nucleotides: TGTGCCAGCAGCCCCGTTTGGCAAGCGGGGTTCACAGATACGCAGTATTTT. Its translation is CASSPVWQAGFTDTQYF.